Here is one T cell receptor beta chain with its context. This clone appeared a few times. Its antigen is currently not known. No base quality values were provided; no much bigger clone lies one nucleotide off. The data were obtained in a study of blood T cell repertoires in COVID-19 (dated by TCRdb to about 2020). For the wider study: Samples covering the acute and convalescent phases of COVID-19 were provided by collaborators in the United States, Italy and Spain. The samples were drawn from the first 160 participants of the ongoing ImmuneRACE study and from 1,254 subjects provided by 6 global collaborators. The material from the prospective study consisted of cDNA or gDNA derived from T cells, B-cell-depleted T cells, or PBMCs. The repertoires were released in a freely available public database intended as a resource for research on the immune response to SARS-CoV-2. Subjects who had been exposed to COVID-19, were actively infected with it, or had recovered from it provided the deeply sampled blood TCRbeta repertoires that made up the dataset. Where HLA class I and class II types were available, the types were taken from metadata supplied by the sample provider, not from assay-based typing. A de-identified subject ID, COVID-19 status, age in years and sex were almost always included in the sample metadata. The study at large found these results: The quantity of clinical and demographic metadata differed by source and by participant and was supplied without curation.

In the prospective study, participants were about 18 to 90 years old, resided in 25 or so geographic areas of the United States, and were enrolled through a virtual design. Cohort assignment in the prospective study relied on participant-reported clinical history from a screening survey and a study questionnaire. Each participant in the prospective study had whole blood, serum and a nasopharyngeal or oropharyngeal swab collected by mobile phlebotomists. Prospective study participants could optionally give additional blood draws and questionnaires over an approximately 2-month period. Before DNA extraction, prospective study blood samples were shipped either frozen or at room temperature. TCRbeta CDR3 regions were amplified from genomic DNA by means of the immunoSEQ Assay, a bias-controlled multiplex PCR. The published analysis was carried out like this. Nucleated cell counts per sample were estimated from amplification of reference gene primers within the assay. To quantify the absolute abundance of each unique TCRbeta CDR3 rearrangement, sequence reads were collapsed and filtered. For each sample, productive Simpson clonality was calculated as the square root of Simpson's diversity index over productive rearrangements. As stored in TCRdb, this immuneACCESS dataset retains in-frame rearrangements with V and J assigned. A fraction of the clones does not appear; measured against another copy, unresolved V genes explain less than half of the discrepancy, and the remainder lacks a known reason. That table is the source of V, J and clone size, and D and trimming were worked out from the DNA. For this sample there are hundreds of thousands of clones; just over 85% appear just once. The top ten clones comprise approximately 15% of the sample.

Inclusive of the bounding cysteine and phenylalanine, the CDR3 is 12 residues long. The read is trimmed to its CDR3 DNA, 36 bases read in frame from base 1. The germline V gene yields MDHEN for CDR1 and SYDVKM for CDR2. Trimming costs V 2 bases and J 8 bases, and their ends lie 9 bases apart. The sequenced sample was PBMCs or T cells enriched from blood (not recorded which). The chain is assembled from TRBV28 and TRBJ1-1, with the D gene not clear enough to name. The sequence was obtained from a woman aged 45-65 years with acute COVID-19. The DNA sequence is as follows: TGTGCCAGCAGTTTAGGATGGGCGGAAGCTTTCTTT. Protein translation: CASSLGWAEAFF.